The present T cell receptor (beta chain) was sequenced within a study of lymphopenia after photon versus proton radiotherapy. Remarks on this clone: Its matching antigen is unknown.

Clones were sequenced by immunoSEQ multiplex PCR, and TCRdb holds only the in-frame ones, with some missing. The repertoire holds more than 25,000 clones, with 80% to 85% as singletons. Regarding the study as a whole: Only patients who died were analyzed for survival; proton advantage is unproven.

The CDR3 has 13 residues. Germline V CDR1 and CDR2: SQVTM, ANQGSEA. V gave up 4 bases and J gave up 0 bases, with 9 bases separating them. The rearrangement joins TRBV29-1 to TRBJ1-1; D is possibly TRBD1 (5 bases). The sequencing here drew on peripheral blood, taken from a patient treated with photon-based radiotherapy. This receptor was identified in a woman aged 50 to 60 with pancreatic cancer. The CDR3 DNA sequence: TGCAGCGTTGCAGGGAAGCTGAACACTGAAGCTTTCTTT. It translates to CSVAGKLNTEAFF.